Below are 7 T cell receptor beta chains sequenced from a single sample in a study of HIV-infected children after antiretroviral therapy interruption. Unique molecular identifiers were included in an RNA-based 3' RACE TCR library. TCRdb re-analysed the 3' RACE reads in MiXCR, keeping a single row per CDR3 protein. The sample has more than 35,000 distinct CDR3 sequences, approximately 7% seen once; the top ten hold more than 0.95%. The treatment is: PENTA 11 planned treatment interruption arm or continuous ART arm. This specimen was CD45RA+ CD4+ T cells from PBMCs, pooled from several time points, taken from a donor given antiretroviral therapy, either interrupted or continuous. Subset specified: naive CD4+ CD45RA+ CD45RO- T cells. The receptors here all came from a pool of human donors with HIV.

This clonotype occurred many times. The chain combines TRBV7-8 with TRBJ2-1, with 8 bases fitting TRBD2. The CDR3 is 18 residues long. The V gene's germline CDR1 is SGHVS and CDR2 FQNEAQ. The V and J ends lost 3 bases and 0 bases, in that order; junction bases with no gene match: 10. The CDR3 sequence: CASSFGLGREASYNEQFF. As DNA, the CDR3 is TGTGCCAGCAGCTTTGGATTGGGGCGGGAGGCCTCCTACAATGAGCAGTTCTTC.

In its sample, this clonotype was seen many times. This rearrangement joins TRBV18 to TRBJ1-1; D is unclear. This CDR3 region has 12 residues. Per germline, CDR1 KGHSH and CDR2 LQKENI. Trimming took off 3 bases at V and 0 bases at J, with 2 bases between the two ends. CDR3 DNA sequence: TGTGCCAGCTCACCCATGAACACTGAAGCTTTCTTT. Encoded protein: CASSPMNTEAFF.

The chain links TRBV6-4 to TRBJ2-3; no clear D. This CDR3 spans 13 amino acids. The germline V gene encodes CDR1 MRHNA and CDR2 SNTAGT. Trimming took off 2 bases at V and 3 bases at J, with 6 bases between the two ends. The CDR3 reads CASSDQRTDTQYF. The CDR3 DNA reads TGTGCCAGCAGTGACCAGCGTACAGATACGCAGTATTTT.

This clonotype occurred many times. The J gene is TRBJ2-5, the V gene TRBV11-3; TRBD1 is a possible D gene (5 bases). The CDR3 is 13 residues long. The V and J ends lost 1 base and 2 bases respectively, with 5 bases between them. Germline assignment: CDR1 SGHNT and CDR2 YENEEA. The CDR3 bases are TGTGCCAGCAGCTTAGGACAGCAAGAGACCCAGTACTTC. It yields the protein CASSLGQQETQYF.

In this sample, this clonotype turned up many times. This chain joins TRBV12-3 or TRBV12-4 and TRBJ2-2; D perhaps matches TRBD1 (6 bases). The CDR3 is 16 amino acids. Trimming removed 7 bases from V and 4 bases from J, with 19 bases in between. The CDR3 here is CASTLSGQGTTGELFF. CDR3 in DNA: TGTGCCAGCACCTTATCTGGGCAGGGGACCACCGGGGAGCTGTTTTTT.

This clonotype was seen many times. The CDR3 is CASSFRLRDDSNQPQHF. CDR3 bases: TGTGCCAGCAGTTTTCGCCTCAGGGACGATAGCAATCAGCCCCAGCATTTT. This rearrangement joins TRBV6-5 to TRBJ1-5; possibly TRBD1 for D (5 bases). Per the germline V gene, CDR1 is MNHEY and CDR2 is SVGAGI. Trimming took off 4 bases at V and 0 bases at J, with 16 bases between the two ends. The CDR3 consists of 17 residues.

This clonotype was picked up many times. The chain recombines TRBV4-1 with TRBJ1-6; 10 bases match TRBD1. V trimming: 2 bases; J trimming: 18 bases; junction bases outside the gene matches: 7. CDR1 is MGHRA, CDR2 YSYEKL, per germline. The CDR3 sequence is 13 residues long. The CDR3: CASSQPTGQGPHF. DNA of the CDR3: TGCGCCAGCAGCCAACCCACGGGACAGGGGCCCCACTTT.